One TCR beta chain is described in this entry. The antigen it binds to is not known. No clone much larger than this one lies a single base away; base qualities are absent. Preparation of the library involved the immunoSEQ multiplex PCR assay. The multiplex PCR relied on a mix of 60 forward primers for TCR Vbeta segments and 13 reverse primers for TCR Jbeta segments. Amplification of the CDR3 region of rearranged TCR beta genes was performed with a multiplex PCR assay on genomic DNA. Amplified TCR beta libraries were sequenced as 87-base-pair reads on the Illumina HiSeq System. In the source study's methods: A later analysis counted about 80 million unique TCR beta chains across the 550 to 800 repertoires, and about 10 million of these chains were shared by at least two donors. Raw reads were error-corrected and collapsed into unique sequences by a nearest-neighbor algorithm in which closely related sequences were merged to remove PCR and sequencing errors. Alignment of CDR3 sequences to IMGT reference sequences was used to assign V, D and J gene segments. For a sequence to be retained, a match of at least six nucleotides to both a V gene segment and a J gene segment was required. Rearrangements were classified as productive when the CDR3 lacked stop codons and remained in frame with V and J, and all other rearrangements were classified as non-productive. Following IMGT convention, CDR3 was defined as the stretch from the second conserved V-encoded cysteine to the conserved J-encoded phenylalanine. Sequences without an unambiguous match to a single V gene segment were excluded from the earlier analysis of a few hundred of the donors. An earlier analysis of 587 of the donors called V segments functional above 56.7% productive rearrangements and segregating when the between-donor standard deviation exceeded 5%. To diagnose cytomegalovirus status from the catalog of TCR beta chain sequences, a statistical classification framework was built. V and J gene assignment, in a later analysis, came from comparing TCR nucleotide sequences with IMGT/GENE-DB human TR gene sequences. In a later analysis, CDR3 sequences and most-parsimonious VDJ recombination scenarios were assigned using the TCRdist pipeline. In a later analysis, each TCR beta chain was defined by its CDR3 amino acid sequence together with its V-gene family, and reads without a unique V-gene family were excluded. In a later analysis, 450 to 600 highly shared, low-generation-probability nucleotide sequences were removed to address suspected cross-contamination and a sequencing artifact. For each public chain, a later analysis derived a clonal expansion index from normalized ranks of inferred template counts within each repertoire. In a later analysis, generation probabilities were computed using a VDJ recombination model fitted to out-of-frame rearrangements, and the results were checked against IGoR. In a later analysis, hypergeometric tests were used to score TCR-TCR, TCR-HLA and TCR-CMV co-occurrence, with a repertoire-size bias correction applied to TCR pairs. A later analysis estimated false discovery rates by permuting HLA or CMV assignments 20 times. In a later analysis, co-occurring TCRs were grouped using DBSCAN, with TCRdist sequence similarity added in when clustering inside HLA-allele-positive subsets. Repertoires with fewer than 30,000 or more than 120,000 public chains, plus five repertoires with anomalous nucleotide sharing, were excluded from co-occurrence clustering. TCRdb re-hosts the immuneACCESS table, in-frame sequences only. Its copies lack some clones; in the studies checked, an unresolved V gene accounts for under half of them, and the cause for the rest is not known. For V, J and clone size, that table is used; D and trimming come from the DNA. The sample table shows around 120,000 clones, and roughly four fifths are seen once. Of the sample, roughly 1.9% falls within the top ten clones.

This sample was included in a study of cytomegalovirus exposure and HLA in healthy donors listed by TCRdb under 2017. In the study overall: In an earlier analysis of roughly 500 of the donors, under 300 Gb of sequence data and just under 120 million unique TCR beta sequences from 150 million to 200 million T cells were reported. An early release that covered several hundred HLA-typed donors contained approximately 300 gigabases of sequencing data and 75 million to 100 million unique TCR sequences. Of the roughly 400 genotyped donors, around 81% fell in the genetic ancestry cluster associated with self-reported Caucasian donors. The study aimed to test whether signatures of past pathogen exposure could be identified by cataloging public T cell receptors. The study used immunosequencing to profile the T cell repertoires of approximately 650 subjects and linked those repertoires to cytomegalovirus serostatus. Besides the first cohort of 666 subjects, a separate validation cohort made up of 120 different subjects was used. To predict cytomegalovirus infection status, the study combined high-throughput TCR immunosequencing, statistical association of individual TCRs with disease status, and machine learning. To study patterns of TCR occurrence, a later analysis re-analyzed previously published TCR beta repertoires from under 750 donors and added high-resolution HLA genotyping. Rather than using new phenotypic data, the later analysis identified candidate immune exposures from TCR beta sequences and from how often those sequences occurred across donors. In an earlier analysis of roughly 540 of the donors, high-throughput TCR beta sequencing was used to judge whether each TCR beta V gene segment behaved as functional or pseudogenic. Alongside the repertoire data, information on donor age, sex, ethnicity and CMV serostatus was compiled. A later genetic analysis took genome-wide SNP genotypes for about three fifths of the 666 donors and used that subset as a discovery cohort. Every discovery cohort repertoire had been produced on one sequencing platform. Class I and class II HLA loci were covered by the typing at four-digit resolution. The number of donors typed differed by locus, with roughly 629-640 for A, B, C, DRB1 and DQB1, more than 500 for DQA1, approximately 570 for DPA1, and 472 for DPB1. Because of strong linkage in the cohort, four to six DR-DQ haplotypes were treated as single units for association and clustering. Among around 400 genotyped donors of the cohort, an average of about 240,000 unique TCR beta nucleotide sequences was sequenced per donor, of which 15% to 20% were non-productive. General study outcomes and caveats: A later analysis found that HLA-associated TCR beta chains were more clonally expanded and had lower generation probabilities than equally common non-associated chains. In a later analysis, several top co-occurrence clusters were reported to appear linked to parvovirus B19, influenza, CMV and Epstein-Barr virus. A later genetic analysis reported fewer N-insertions in productive TCRs among donors in an Asian-associated ancestry cluster than the 666-donor mean. Some IMGT-functional V segments, including TRBV6-2 and TRBV6-3, could not be distinguished by the 87-base-pair reads and were therefore excluded. Roughly uniform sequencing depth across donors was assumed in presence/absence analyses, although this assumption may not hold. CMV serostatus was the only immune exposure information available for the cohort. According to a later analysis, most CMV-associated TCR beta chains appeared to be HLA-restricted, and the HLA associations seemed to be driven largely by CMV exposure. An earlier analysis of around 600 of the donors showed that most TCR beta V segments appeared in productive rearrangements either about 87% or about 30% of the time, which broadly matched IMGT annotations. Strong co-occurrence of HLA alleles, especially DR and DQ, made assigning TCR associations to individual alleles difficult. At a false discovery rate of 0.05, a later analysis linked some 18,000 TCR beta sequences to specific HLA alleles. The earlier analysis of 587 of the donors excluded some 16 rarely observed V segments, including chromosome 9 orphons, because counts were too low. A later analysis found that TCR association rates varied across HLA loci, with DRB1 alleles showing the most associated TCRs and HLA-C alleles the fewest. A few of the identified cytomegalovirus-associated TCR beta chains were confirmed in vitro to be specific for cytomegalovirus antigens. Only TCR beta chains were sequenced in this cohort, and the absence of alpha or paired-chain data limited detectable features. A cluster of highly shared sequence variants was judged likely to represent a technical artifact of the sequencing pipeline. The authors suggested that the approach could potentially be extended to other disease states and immunological phenotypes. In a later genetic analysis, a missense DCLRE1C variant was associated with V-gene and J-gene trimming of TCR beta chains, and the association was replicated in an independent cohort. Linkage disequilibrium might explain the correlated functional status among segregating V segments, but an unknown experimental factor could not be ruled out. The study gave a list of around 170 TCR beta chains associated with cytomegalovirus. HLA typing was unavailable for some donors at each locus, so association tests used only the typed subset. In both the original and validation cohorts, the classifier was reported to diagnose cytomegalovirus status with high specificity and sensitivity. Most TCR sequences were seen in very few donors, while some public TCRs were found in many individuals. A further reported finding was that TCR beta sequences accurately predicted the HLA-A and HLA-B alleles for most subjects in the first cohort.

From the cysteine up to the phenylalanine, the CDR3 has a length of 16 residues. The read is trimmed to its CDR3 DNA, 48 bases read in frame from base 1. Looking up the germline V gene (reference sequence) yields CDR1 MNHEY and CDR2 SMNVEV. Trimming removed 0 bases from V and 5 bases from J, leaving 16 bases between the germline ends. The cohort comprised fewer than 750 healthy bone marrow donors. Cohort members were all nominally healthy when sampled, although unrecorded immune exposures were likely present. The donor was CMV seronegative and was included in the group of about 400 seronegative cohort members. Each donor provided a peripheral blood sample, and peripheral blood mononuclear cells were used for TCR beta sequencing. Genomic DNA was extracted from the blood cell samples with the Qiagen DNeasy Blood Extraction Kit.

The TCR was taken from a woman aged 45-59 years in good health and CMV-seronegative. Material: PBMCs. The chain employs TRBV27 and TRBJ2-5, and perhaps TRBD1 as D gene, on 6 matching bases. The CDR3 here reads CASSLSRTDTLETQYF. DNA sequence: TGTGCCAGCAGTTTATCGCGGACAGACACCCTGGAGACCCAGTACTTC.